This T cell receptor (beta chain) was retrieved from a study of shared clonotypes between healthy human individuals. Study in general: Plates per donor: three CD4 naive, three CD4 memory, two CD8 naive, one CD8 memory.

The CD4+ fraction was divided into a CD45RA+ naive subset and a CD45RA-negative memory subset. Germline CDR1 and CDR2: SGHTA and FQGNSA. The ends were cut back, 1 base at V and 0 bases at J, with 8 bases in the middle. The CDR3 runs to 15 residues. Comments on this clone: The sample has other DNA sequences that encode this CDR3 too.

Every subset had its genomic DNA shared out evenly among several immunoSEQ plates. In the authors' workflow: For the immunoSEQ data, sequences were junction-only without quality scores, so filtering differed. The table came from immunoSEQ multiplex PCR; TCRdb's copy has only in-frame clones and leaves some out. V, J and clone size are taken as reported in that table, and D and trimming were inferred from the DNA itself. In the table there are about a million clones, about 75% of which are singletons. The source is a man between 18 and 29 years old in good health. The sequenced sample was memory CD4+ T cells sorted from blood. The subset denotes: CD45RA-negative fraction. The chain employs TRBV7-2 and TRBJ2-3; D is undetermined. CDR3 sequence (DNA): TGTGCCAGCAGCTTAGGGCGCCCTAGCACAGATACGCAGTATTTT. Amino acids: CASSLGRPSTDTQYF.